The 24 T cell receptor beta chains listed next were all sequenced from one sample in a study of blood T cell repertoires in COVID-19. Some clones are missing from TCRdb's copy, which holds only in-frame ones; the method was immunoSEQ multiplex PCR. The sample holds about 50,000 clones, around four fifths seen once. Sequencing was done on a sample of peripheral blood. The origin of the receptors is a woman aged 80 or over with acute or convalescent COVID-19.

CDR3 in DNA: TGTGCCAGCAGCTTAGTAGTCTCCAAGCCATATGGCTACACCTTC. It translates to CASSLVVSKPYGYTF. The J gene is TRBJ1-2, the V gene TRBV7-2; no clear D. The V and J ends lost 1 base and 5 bases respectively, with 14 bases between them. Per the germline V gene, CDR1 is SGHTA and CDR2 is FQGNSA. The CDR3 runs to 15 residues.

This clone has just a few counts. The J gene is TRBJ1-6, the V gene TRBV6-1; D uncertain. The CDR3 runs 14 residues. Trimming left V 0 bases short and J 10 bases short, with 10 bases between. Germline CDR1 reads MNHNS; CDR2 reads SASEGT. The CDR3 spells CASSEAEAESPLHF. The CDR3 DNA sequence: TGTGCCAGCAGTGAAGCGGAGGCCGAATCACCCCTCCACTTT.

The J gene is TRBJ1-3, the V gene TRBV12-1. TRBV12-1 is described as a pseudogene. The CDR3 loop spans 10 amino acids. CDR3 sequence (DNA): TGTGCCAGCAGCCCCTGCACCATATATTTT. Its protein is CASSPCTIYF.

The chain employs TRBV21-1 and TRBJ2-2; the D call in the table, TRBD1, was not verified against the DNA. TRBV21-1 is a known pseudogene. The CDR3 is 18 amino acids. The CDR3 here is CPTTKKTRQGARTGELFF. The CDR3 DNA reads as TGCCCCACCACAAAAAAAACACGACAGGGGGCGAGGACCGGGGAGCTGTTTTTT.

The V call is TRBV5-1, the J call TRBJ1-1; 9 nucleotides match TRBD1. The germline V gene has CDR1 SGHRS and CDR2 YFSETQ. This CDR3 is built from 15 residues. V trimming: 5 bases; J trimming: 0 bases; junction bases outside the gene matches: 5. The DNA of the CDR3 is TGCGCCAGCAGTTCCCGGACAGGGGTGAACACTGAAGCTTTCTTT. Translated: CASSSRTGVNTEAFF.

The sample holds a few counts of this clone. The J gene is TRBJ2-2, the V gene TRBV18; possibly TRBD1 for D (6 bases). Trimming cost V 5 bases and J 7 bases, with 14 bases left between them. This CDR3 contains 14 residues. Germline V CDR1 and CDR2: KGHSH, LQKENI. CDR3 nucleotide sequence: TGTGCCAGCTCAGAGAGGACAGCCAGCGGGGAGCTGTTTTTT. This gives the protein CASSERTASGELFF.

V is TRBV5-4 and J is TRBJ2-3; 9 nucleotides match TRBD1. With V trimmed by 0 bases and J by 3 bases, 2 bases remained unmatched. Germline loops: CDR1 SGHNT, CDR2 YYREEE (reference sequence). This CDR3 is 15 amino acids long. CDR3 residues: CASSLDRGLTDTQYF. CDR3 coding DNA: TGTGCCAGCAGCTTGGACAGGGGGCTGACAGATACGCAGTATTTT. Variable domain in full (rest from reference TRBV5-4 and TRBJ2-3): ETGVTQSPTHLIKTRGQQVTLRCSSQSGHNTVSWYQQALGQGPQFIFQYYREEENGRGNFPPRFSGLQFPNYSSELNVNALELDDSALYLCASSLDRGLTDTQYFGPGTRLTVL.

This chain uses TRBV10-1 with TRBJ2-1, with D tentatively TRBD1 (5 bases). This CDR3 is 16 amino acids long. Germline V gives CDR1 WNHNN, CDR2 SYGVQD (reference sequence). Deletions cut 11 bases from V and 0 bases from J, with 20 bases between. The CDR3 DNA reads TGCGCCGGACATTTAAATCAAGCGAGCTCCTACAATGAGCAGTTCTTC. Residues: CAGHLNQASSYNEQFF.

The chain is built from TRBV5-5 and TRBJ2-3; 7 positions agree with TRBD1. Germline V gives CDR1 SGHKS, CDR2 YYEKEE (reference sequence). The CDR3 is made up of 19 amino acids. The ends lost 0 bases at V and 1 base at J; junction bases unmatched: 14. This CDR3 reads CASSLGPGFEGTGTDTQYF. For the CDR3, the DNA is TGTGCCAGCAGCTTGGGCCCCGGTTTTGAAGGGACAGGCACAGATACGCAGTATTTT.

The CDR3 DNA sequence: TGTGCCAGCAGTGAGTCAGGGTATCAGCCCCAGCATTTT. Translated: CASSESGYQPQHF. The rearrangement joins TRBV2 to TRBJ1-5; D might be TRBD1 (5 bases). Germline CDR1 is SNHLY and CDR2 is FYNNEI. Deletions cut 3 bases from V and 5 bases from J, with 8 bases between. The CDR3 is made up of 13 amino acids.

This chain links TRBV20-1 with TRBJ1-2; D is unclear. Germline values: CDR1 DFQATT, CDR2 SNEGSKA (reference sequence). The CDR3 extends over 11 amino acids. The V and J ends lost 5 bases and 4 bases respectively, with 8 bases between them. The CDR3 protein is CSAEQAYGYTF. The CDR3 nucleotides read TGCAGTGCTGAGCAGGCCTATGGCTACACCTTC.

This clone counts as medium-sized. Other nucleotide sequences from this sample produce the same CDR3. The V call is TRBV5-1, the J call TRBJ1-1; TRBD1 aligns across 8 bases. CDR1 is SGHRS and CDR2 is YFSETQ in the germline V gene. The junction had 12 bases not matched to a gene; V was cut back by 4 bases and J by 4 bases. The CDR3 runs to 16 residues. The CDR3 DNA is TGCGCCAGCAGCCTTAATACCGGACAGGGCCCCACTGAAGCTTTCTTT. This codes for CASSLNTGQGPTEAFF.

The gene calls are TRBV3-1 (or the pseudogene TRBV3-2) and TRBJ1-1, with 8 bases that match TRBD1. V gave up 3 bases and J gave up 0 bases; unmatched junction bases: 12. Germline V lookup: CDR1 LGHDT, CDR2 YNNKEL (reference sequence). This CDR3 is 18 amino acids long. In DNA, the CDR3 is TGTGCCAGCAGCCACGGAGGGGGCAGGGGGCCCATGAACACTGAAGCTTTCTTT. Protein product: CASSHGGGRGPMNTEAFF.

CDR3 loop: CASSLRQARAFF. The CDR3 DNA reads as TGTGCCAGCAGTTTACGGCAGGCTCGGGCTTTCTTT. The chain joins TRBV28 to TRBJ1-1; D gene unclear. Germline CDR1 MDHEN, CDR2 SYDVKM. The CDR3 sequence is 12 residues long. V was trimmed by 2 bases and J by 11 bases, leaving 12 bases between them. Filled out from reference TRBV28 and TRBJ1-1, the complete variable domain reads DVKVTQSSRYLVKRTGEKVFLECVQDMDHENMFWYRQDPGLGLRLIYFSYDVKMKEKGDIPEGYSVSREKKERFSLILESASTNQTSMYLCASSLRQARAFFGQGTRLTVV.

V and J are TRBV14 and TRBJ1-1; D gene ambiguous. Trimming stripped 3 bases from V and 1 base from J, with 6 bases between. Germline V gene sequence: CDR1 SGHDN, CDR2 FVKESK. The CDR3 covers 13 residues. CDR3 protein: CASSQQANTEAFF. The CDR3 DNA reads TGTGCCAGCAGCCAGCAGGCGAACACTGAAGCTTTCTTT.

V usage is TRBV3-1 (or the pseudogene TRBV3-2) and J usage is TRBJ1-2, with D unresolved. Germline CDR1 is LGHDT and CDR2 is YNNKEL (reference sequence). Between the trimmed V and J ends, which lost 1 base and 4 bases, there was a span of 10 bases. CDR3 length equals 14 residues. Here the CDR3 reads CASSQVTVPYGYTF. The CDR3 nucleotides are TGTGCCAGCAGCCAAGTAACAGTTCCCTATGGCTACACCTTC.

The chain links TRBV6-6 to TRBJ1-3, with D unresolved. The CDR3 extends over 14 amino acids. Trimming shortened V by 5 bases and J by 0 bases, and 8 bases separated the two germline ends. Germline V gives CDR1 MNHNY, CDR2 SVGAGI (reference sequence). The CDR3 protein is CASSQQSSGNTIYF. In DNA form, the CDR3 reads TGTGCCAGCAGTCAACAGAGCTCTGGAAACACCATATATTTT.

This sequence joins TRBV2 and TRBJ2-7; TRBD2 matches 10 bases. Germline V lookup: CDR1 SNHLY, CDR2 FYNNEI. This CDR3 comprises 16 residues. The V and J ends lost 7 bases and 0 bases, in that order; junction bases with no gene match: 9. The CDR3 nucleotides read TGTGCCAGCACGGAAACAGCGGGGGGGAGCTCCTACGAGCAGTACTTC. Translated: CASTETAGGSSYEQYF.

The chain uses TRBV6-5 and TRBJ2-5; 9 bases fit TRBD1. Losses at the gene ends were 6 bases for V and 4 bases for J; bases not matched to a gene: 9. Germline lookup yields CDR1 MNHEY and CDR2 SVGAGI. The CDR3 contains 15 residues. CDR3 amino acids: CASSSRQGGSETQYF. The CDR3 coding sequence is TGTGCCAGCAGCAGTAGACAGGGGGGATCAGAGACCCAGTACTTC.

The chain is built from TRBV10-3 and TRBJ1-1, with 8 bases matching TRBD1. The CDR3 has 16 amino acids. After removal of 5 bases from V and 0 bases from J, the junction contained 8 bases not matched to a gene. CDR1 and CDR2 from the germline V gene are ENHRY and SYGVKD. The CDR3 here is CAISQPDRGLNTEAFF. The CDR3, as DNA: TGTGCCATCAGTCAACCCGACAGGGGTTTGAACACTGAAGCTTTCTTT.

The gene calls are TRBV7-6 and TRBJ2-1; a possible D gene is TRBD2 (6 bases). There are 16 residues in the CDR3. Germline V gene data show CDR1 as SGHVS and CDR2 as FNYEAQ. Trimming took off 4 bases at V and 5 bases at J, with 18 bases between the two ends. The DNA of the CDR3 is TGTGCCAGCAGCTCGTCGGGGGAACCGTCTGACAATGAGCAGTTCTTC. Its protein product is CASSSSGEPSDNEQFF.

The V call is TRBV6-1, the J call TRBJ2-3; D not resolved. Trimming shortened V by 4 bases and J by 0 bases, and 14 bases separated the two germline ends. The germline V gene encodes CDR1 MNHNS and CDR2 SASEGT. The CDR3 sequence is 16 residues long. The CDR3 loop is CASSVPVAVSTDTQYF. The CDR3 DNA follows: TGTGCCAGCAGTGTTCCCGTAGCTGTTAGCACAGATACGCAGTATTTT.

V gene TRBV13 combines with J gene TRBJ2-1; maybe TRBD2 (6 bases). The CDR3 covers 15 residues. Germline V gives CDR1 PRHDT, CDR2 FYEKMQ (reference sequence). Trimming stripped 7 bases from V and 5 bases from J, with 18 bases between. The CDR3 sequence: CASTINLPSDNEQFF. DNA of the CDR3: TGTGCCAGCACCATAAACCTGCCTAGCGACAATGAGCAGTTCTTC.

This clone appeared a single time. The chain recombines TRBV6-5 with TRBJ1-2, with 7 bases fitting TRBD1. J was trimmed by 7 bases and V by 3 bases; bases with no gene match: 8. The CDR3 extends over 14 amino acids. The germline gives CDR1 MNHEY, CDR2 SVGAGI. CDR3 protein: CASSYWLGDSGYTF. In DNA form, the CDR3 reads TGTGCCAGCAGTTATTGGCTTGGGGACAGTGGCTACACCTTC.